The 25 T cell receptor beta chains below come from one sample, sequenced in a study of blood T cell repertoires in COVID-19. This table comes from immunoSEQ multiplex PCR, and its TCRdb copy is limited to in-frame clones, with some not included. The top ten hold around 2.9% of the sample, which has about 22,000 clones, 90% seen once. The source material was peripheral blood. These receptors came from a man in his sixties or seventies with acute or convalescent COVID-19.

The V and J genes are TRBV19 and TRBJ1-5; 7 bases map to TRBD1. CDR3 length equals 17 residues. Trimming removed 2 bases from V and 0 bases from J; junction bases left unmatched: 7. Germline CDR1 reads LNHDA; CDR2 reads SQIVND (reference sequence). CDR3 sequence (DNA): TGTGCCAGTAGTATAATGGGGCAGGGGGTTAGCAATCAGCCCCAGCATTTT. This encodes CASSIMGQGVSNQPQHF.

This clone was counted a few times. The chain links TRBV6-2 or TRBV6-3 to TRBJ1-1; TRBD1 is a possible D gene (5 bases). CDR1 MNHEY and CDR2 SVGEGT come from the germline V gene. This CDR3 is 12 amino acids long. Trimming took off 4 bases at V and 11 bases at J, with 14 bases between the two ends. CDR3 bases: TGTGCCAGCAGTTCCACCGGGGGGAGGGCTTTCTTT. Translation: CASSSTGGRAFF.

V and J are TRBV28 and TRBJ2-2, with 8 bases identical to TRBD2. V trimming: 7 bases; J trimming: 6 bases; junction bases outside the gene matches: 7. Germline CDR1 and CDR2: MDHEN and SYDVKM. CDR3 length equals 14 residues. CDR3 in DNA: TGTGCCAGCAAAGCGGGAGTTCTTGCCGGGGAGCTGTTTTTT. Protein product: CASKAGVLAGELFF.

The V gene is TRBV6-2 or TRBV6-3, the J gene TRBJ1-5, with 10 positions matching TRBD1. The CDR3 consists of 16 residues. With V trimmed by 0 bases and J by 5 bases, 4 bases remained unmatched. CDR1 MNHEY and CDR2 SVGEGT come from the germline V gene. CDR3 nucleotide sequence: TGTGCCAGCAGTTACTCCGCTGACAGGGGGCATCAGCCCCAGCATTTT. Translated, it gives CASSYSADRGHQPQHF.

The J gene is TRBJ1-1, the V gene TRBV6-5, with no clear D. The V end lost 10 bases, the J end lost 10 bases, and 16 bases lay between the germline ends. Germline-derived CDR1 and CDR2 are MNHEY and SVGAGI. This CDR3 has 11 residues. The CDR3 region is CATGGVAPAFF. For the CDR3, the DNA is TGTGCCACCGGTGGAGTAGCACCAGCTTTCTTT.

The chain combines TRBV2 with TRBJ2-2; TRBD1 agrees at 7 bases. This CDR3 comprises 14 residues. Germline values: CDR1 SNHLY, CDR2 FYNNEI. J lost 6 bases, V lost 4 bases, and 5 bases had no gene match. CDR3 protein: CASSGSQGAGELFF. The CDR3 nucleotides read TGTGCCAGCAGTGGGAGTCAGGGGGCCGGGGAGCTGTTTTTT.

Turning to this clone: Other DNA sequences in the sample encode the same CDR3. J is TRBJ1-2 and V is TRBV5-5; D is ambiguous. V lost 0 bases to trimming and J lost 2 bases, with 5 bases between them. CDR3 length: 13 amino acids. Germline CDR1 is SGHKS and CDR2 is YYEKEE (reference sequence). The CDR3 sequence is CASSLGQNYGYTF. CDR3 nucleotide sequence: TGTGCCAGCAGCTTGGGCCAGAACTATGGCTACACCTTC.

This clone was recorded once. The chain combines TRBV27 with TRBJ1-6; no reliable D call. The V gene's germline CDR1 is MNHEY and CDR2 SMNVEV (reference sequence). V was pared by 7 bases and J by 7 bases, with 14 bases between. This CDR3 contains 14 residues. The CDR3 is CASKFPGGNSPLHF. CDR3 bases: TGTGCCAGCAAGTTTCCGGGCGGGAATTCACCCCTCCACTTT.

This clone has a single count. As DNA, the CDR3 is TGTGCCAGCAGCGTAGACAGGGGGCGGGGAGAGACCCAGTACTTC. Translated: CASSVDRGRGETQYF. The chain links TRBV9 to TRBJ2-5; 9 nucleotides agree with TRBD1. Germline V lookup: CDR1 SGDLS, CDR2 YYNGEE. The CDR3 is made up of 15 amino acids. The trim removed 0 bases at V and 4 bases at J, leaving 4 bases unmatched.

The chain carries TRBV5-4 and TRBJ2-3, with 8 bases that match TRBD2. The CDR3 is 15 amino acids. V lost 7 bases to trimming and J lost 4 bases; unmatched junction nucleotides: 11. The V gene's germline CDR1 is SGHNT and CDR2 YYREEE (reference sequence). In nucleotides, the CDR3 is TGTGCCAGCTCTACACCGGGGGGGGCGGCAGATACGCAGTATTTT. Its protein product is CASSTPGGAADTQYF. The full variable domain, in which reference TRBV5-4 and TRBJ2-3 provide the parts outside the CDR3, is ETGVTQSPTHLIKTRGQQVTLRCSSQSGHNTVSWYQQALGQGPQFIFQYYREEENGRGNFPPRFSGLQFPNYSSELNVNALELDDSALYLCASSTPGGAADTQYFGPGTRLTVL.

The chain has TRBV6-6 and TRBJ2-1; D might be TRBD2 (5 bases). CDR1 and CDR2 from the germline V gene are MNHNY and SVGAGI (reference sequence). Trimming pared 7 bases from V and 9 bases from J, leaving 19 bases between. The CDR3 loop spans 14 amino acids. The CDR3 reads CASTGRGRVGEQFF. CDR3 DNA: TGTGCCAGCACCGGACGGGGAAGGGTCGGTGAGCAGTTCTTC.

The rearrangement uses TRBV7-9 and TRBJ1-2, with 9 bases aligning to TRBD1. Germline values: CDR1 SEHNR, CDR2 FQNEAQ (reference sequence). CDR3 length: 15 amino acids. With V trimmed by 0 bases and J by 8 bases, 7 bases remained unmatched. As DNA, the CDR3 is TGTGCCAGCAGCTTAGCGTTTATCACAGGGGGCGGCTACACCTTC. Protein: CASSLAFITGGGYTF.

This chain joins TRBV28 and TRBJ2-1; perhaps TRBD1 as D (5 bases). Trimming removed 2 bases at V and 13 bases at J, with 12 bases between. CDR3 length: 12 amino acids. Germline V gene sequence: CDR1 MDHEN, CDR2 SYDVKM. CDR3 protein: CASSLQRQIQFF. CDR3 nucleotides: TGTGCCAGCAGTTTACAACGACAGATACAGTTCTTC.

The chain joins TRBV15 to TRBJ2-3; D ambiguous. In germline, CDR1 is LNHNV, CDR2 YYDKDF (reference sequence). V gave up 0 bases and J gave up 3 bases, with 7 bases separating them. The CDR3 consists of 14 residues. CDR3 amino acids: CATSRDRLTDTQYF. In nucleotides, the CDR3 is TGTGCCACCAGCAGAGATCGACTGACAGATACGCAGTATTTT. The entire variable domain, with the rest obtained from reference TRBV15 and TRBJ2-3, is as follows: DAMVIQNPRYQVTQFGKPVTLSCSQTLNHNVMYWYQQKSSQAPKLLFHYYDKDFNNEADTPDNFQSRRPNTSFCFLDIRSPGLGDTAMYLCATSRDRLTDTQYFGPGTRLTVL.

This chain links TRBV5-1 with TRBJ2-7; 8 nucleotides match TRBD1. The CDR3 covers 14 residues. The junction had 6 bases not matched to a gene; V was cut back by 1 base and J by 6 bases. Looked up from germline, CDR1 is SGHRS and CDR2 is YFSETQ. The CDR3: CASSLNGQGSEQYF. The CDR3 DNA sequence: TGCGCCAGCAGCTTGAATGGACAGGGAAGCGAGCAGTACTTC.

This chain uses TRBV6-1 with TRBJ2-1; D gene uncertain. The germline CDR1 and CDR2 sequences are MNHNS and SASEGT. This CDR3 contains 13 residues. The germline V and J ends were trimmed by 5 bases and 12 bases, with 17 bases remaining between them. CDR3 sequence reads: CASSSDSTTGQFF. DNA for the CDR3: TGTGCCAGCAGTTCTGACTCCACTACGGGGCAGTTCTTC.

This clone was counted a single time. This chain links TRBV5-1 with TRBJ2-1, with 11 positions matching TRBD2. V trimming: 3 bases; J trimming: 3 bases; junction bases outside the gene matches: 2. The CDR3 has 15 residues. Germline assignment: CDR1 SGHRS and CDR2 YFSETQ. The CDR3 here is CASSSGTSGYNEQFF. CDR3 sequence (DNA): TGCGCCAGCAGCTCCGGGACTAGCGGCTACAATGAGCAGTTCTTC. Drawing the rest from reference TRBV5-1 and TRBJ2-1, the complete variable domain is KAGVTQTPRYLIKTRGQQVTLSCSPISGHRSVSWYQQTPGQGLQFLFEYFSETQRNKGNFPGRFSGRQFSNSRSEMNVSTLELGDSALYLCASSSGTSGYNEQFFGPGTRLTVL.

The rearrangement uses TRBV7-8 and TRBJ2-3; the D gene is possibly TRBD1 (5 bases). CDR1 is SGHVS and CDR2 is FQNEAQ in the germline V gene. V lost 1 base and J lost 2, with 7 bases in between. CDR3 size: 14 residues. CDR3 protein: CASSLDRSTDTQYF. DNA of the CDR3: TGTGCCAGCAGCTTAGACAGGTCCACAGATACGCAGTATTTT.

This clone was seen more than once but under ten times. The gene calls are TRBV28 and TRBJ1-6; D gene ambiguous. The germline gives CDR1 MDHEN, CDR2 SYDVKM. V was cut by 5 bases and J by 9 bases, with 17 bases left in between. This CDR3 region has 15 residues. CDR3 DNA: TGTGCCAGCAGTACAAGACGATCTCGCGGTTCACCCCTCCACTTT. Translated: CASSTRRSRGSPLHF.

The V call is TRBV12-3 or TRBV12-4, the J call TRBJ1-4; D possibly corresponds to TRBD1 (5 bases). CDR3 length equals 13 residues. Deletions cut 8 bases from V and 8 bases from J, with 15 bases between. DNA for the CDR3: TGTGCCAGCGGTAGGGTTAGGGGCGAAAAACTGTTTTTT. It encodes CASGRVRGEKLFF.

This rearrangement joins TRBV5-1 to TRBJ1-3, with a possible D match to TRBD1 (6 bases). V gave up 0 bases and J gave up 0 bases, with 7 bases separating them. The CDR3 totals 15 residues. In germline, CDR1 is SGHRS, CDR2 YFSETQ. The CDR3 protein is CASSLEGGSGNTIYF. The CDR3 DNA follows: TGCGCCAGCAGCTTGGAAGGGGGCTCTGGAAACACCATATATTTT.

This sequence joins TRBV6-2 or TRBV6-3 and TRBJ2-3; the match to TRBD2 covers 10 bases. Trimming cost V 6 bases and J 2 bases; bases outside gene matches: 5. The germline V gene encodes CDR1 MNHEY and CDR2 SVGEGT. The CDR3 runs 15 residues. CDR3 sequence (DNA): TGTGCCAGCAGCGGGACTAGCGTAAACACAGATACGCAGTATTTT. It translates to CASSGTSVNTDTQYF.

This sequence joins TRBV9 and TRBJ2-7; 7 bases align to TRBD1. With 4 bases clipped from V and 4 bases from J, the junction kept 8 bases outside the gene matches. Germline V gene lookup returns CDR1 SGDLS and CDR2 YYNGEE. This CDR3 has 14 amino acids. The CDR3 bases are TGTGCCAGCAGCTCAACGACCAGGGGGTACGAGCAGTACTTC. Translating gives CASSSTTRGYEQYF.

V is TRBV5-1 and J is TRBJ1-4, with TRBD1 matching 7 bases. Trimming took 2 bases from V and 5 from J; bases not matched to a gene: 6. Germline-derived CDR1 and CDR2 are SGHRS and YFSETQ. The CDR3 has 15 residues. This CDR3 reads CASSLQPGQNEKLFF. The CDR3, as DNA: TGCGCCAGCAGCTTACAACCGGGACAGAATGAAAAACTGTTTTTT.

The rearrangement links TRBV5-6 to TRBJ1-6; D perhaps matches TRBD1 (6 bases). Germline V CDR1 and CDR2: SGHDT, YYEEEE. The ends were cut back, 2 bases at V and 9 bases at J, with 12 bases in the middle. This CDR3 is 14 amino acids long. For the CDR3, the DNA is TGTGCCAGCAGCTTACCGGGACAAGGTTCACCCCTCCACTTT. This sequence encodes CASSLPGQGSPLHF.